This T cell receptor (beta chain) comes out of a study of T cell repertoires in cytomegalovirus infection. Germline trimming cut 5 bases from V and 7 bases from J; bases unmatched to any gene: 5. Germline loops: CDR1 SGHTA, CDR2 FQGNSA. The CDR3 consists of 13 residues. Turning to this clonotype: Its antigen is currently unknown.

Using its own MiXCR run on the reads, TCRdb lists one record per CDR3 protein. This sample has about 85,000 distinct CDR3 sequences, with 45% to 50% found just once. Study conclusions and caveats: Clonotype analysis showed dominance of the ex vivo response by HLA-C-restricted CMV-specific TCR beta clonotypes.

J is TRBJ1-2 and V is TRBV7-2; 9 nucleotides line up with TRBD1. Sequencing was performed on CD8+ T cells from cultured PBMCs, taken from culture after CMV antigen stimulation. This sequence originates from a human donor in good health (CMV status not recorded). Some clones in this sample may be carry-over from other donors' samples. As DNA, the CDR3 is TGTGCCAGCAGCAGAACAGGGGGCCCTGGCTACACCTTC. Translation gives CASSRTGGPGYTF.